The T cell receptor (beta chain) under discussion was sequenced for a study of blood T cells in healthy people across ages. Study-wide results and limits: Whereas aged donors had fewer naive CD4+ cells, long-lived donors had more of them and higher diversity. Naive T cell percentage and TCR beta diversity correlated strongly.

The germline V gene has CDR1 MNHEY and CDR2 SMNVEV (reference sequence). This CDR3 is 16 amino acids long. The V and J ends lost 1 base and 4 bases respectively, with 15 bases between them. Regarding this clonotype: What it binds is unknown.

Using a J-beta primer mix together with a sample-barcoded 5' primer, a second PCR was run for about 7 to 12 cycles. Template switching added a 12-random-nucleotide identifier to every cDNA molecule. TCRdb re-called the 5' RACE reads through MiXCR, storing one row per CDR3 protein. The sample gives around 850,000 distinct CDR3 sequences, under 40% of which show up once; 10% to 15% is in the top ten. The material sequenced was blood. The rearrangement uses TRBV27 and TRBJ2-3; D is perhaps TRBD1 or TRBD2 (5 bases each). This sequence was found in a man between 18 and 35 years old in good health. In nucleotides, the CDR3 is TGTGCCAGCAGTTTATATAGGCCGAGGGGTGCAGATACGCAGTATTTT. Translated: CASSLYRPRGADTQYF.